A selection of T cell receptor beta chains follows, all from one sample in a study of blood T cell repertoires in COVID-19. Only in-frame clones appear in the TCRdb table, and some are missing; sequencing was by immunoSEQ multiplex PCR. The sample records 260,000 or so clones, roughly 79% being singletons. The sequenced material came from peripheral blood. The receptors were sampled from a woman aged 80 or older with COVID-19, enrolled during active disease. Each CDR3 is given with its conserved first and last residue. The order of the fields is clone size, D gene, V gene, J gene, CDR3 DNA, CDR3 protein. A D gene is named only where the DNA matches it firmly. For some rows the clone size is stated as once, few or many, or as a class when expanded; others skip it.

>once|NA|TRBV5-1|TRBJ1-1
TGCGCCAGCAGCTACCAAGGAAGGGGGAAGAACACTGAAGCTTTCTTT
CASSYQGRGKNTEAFF
>NA|NA|TRBV6-4|TRBJ1-5
TGTGCCCGGGACATCCATAGCAATCAGCCCCAGCATTTT
CARDIHSNQPQHF
>NA|TRBD2|TRBV28|TRBJ2-3
TGTGCCAGCACCGTTAGCGGGAGGTCTAGCACAGATACGCAGTATTTT
CASTVSGRSSTDTQYF
>once|TRBD1|TRBV7-2|TRBJ1-2
TGTGCCAGCAGGATCAAACAGGGGGCTGGTGGCTACACCTTC
CASRIKQGAGGYTF
>NA|TRBD2|TRBV24-1|TRBJ2-1
TGTGCCACCAGTGAGACCGGACTAGCGGGGGGGCATGAGCAGTTCTTC
CATSETGLAGGHEQFF
>NA|TRBD2|TRBV7-2|TRBJ2-1
TGTGCCAGCAGCTTAGCCCTAATCACTAGCGGGAGTCACAATGAGCAGTTCTTC
CASSLALITSGSHNEQFF
>NA|NA|TRBV12-2|TRBJ1-1
TGTGCAAGTCGCCTGGGGACAGGGGTGAACACTGAAGCTTTCTTT
CASRLGTGVNTEAFF
>NA|TRBD2|TRBV11-3|TRBJ2-1
TGTGCCAGCAGCCCGAGCGGGGGTACCCACAATGAGCAGTTCTTC
CASSPSGGTHNEQFF
>NA|NA|TRBV19|TRBJ1-4
TGTGCCAGCCTAGACAGTGATAATGAAAAACTGTTTTTT
CASLDSDNEKLFF
>once|TRBD1|TRBV27|TRBJ1-6
TGTGCCAGCAGGGGACAGTCCTATAATTCACCCCTCCACTTT
CASRGQSYNSPLHF
>NA|NA|TRBV19|TRBJ1-5
TGTGCCAGTACCACTCCAGGGCCAGGGCACAATCAGCCCCAGCATTTT
CASTTPGPGHNQPQHF
>few|TRBD2|TRBV5-4|TRBJ2-1
TGTGCCAGCAGCTTGGCTAGCGGGAGGGTAAACAATGAGCAGTTCTTC
CASSLASGRVNNEQFF
>NA|NA|TRBV18|TRBJ1-4
TGTGCCAGCTCACGGGGCCTTCCAACTAATGAAAAACTGTTTTTT
CASSRGLPTNEKLFF
>NA|TRBD1|TRBV6-5|TRBJ1-2
TGTGCCAGCACTAAAGGGGACAGGGCCAACTATGGCTACACCTTC
CASTKGDRANYGYTF
>NA|TRBD2|TRBV5-1|TRBJ2-3
TGCGCCAGCAGCTTATCAGCGGGGGACACAGATACGCAGTATTTT
CASSLSAGDTDTQYF
>NA|NA|TRBV7-8|TRBJ1-3
TGTGCCAGCAGCTACAGCAGCTCTGGAAACACCATATATTTT
CASSYSSSGNTIYF
>NA|NA|TRBV2|TRBJ2-5
TGTGCCAGCAGTGAGGGGCAGACCCAGTACTTC
CASSEGQTQYF
>NA|TRBD1|TRBV27|TRBJ1-4
TGTGCCAGCAGTTTATTAGACAGGGGGGGCCTGATTTTT
CASSLLDRGGLIF
>NA|TRBD1|TRBV28|TRBJ1-5
TGTGCCAGCAGCCGCCGTAGGACAGGCGATAGCAATCAGCCCCAGCATTTT
CASSRRRTGDSNQPQHF
>NA|NA|TRBV12-2|TRBJ2-1
TGTGCAAGTCGACGAGACAGAAACAATGAGCAGTTCTTC
CASRRDRNNEQFF
>NA|NA|TRBV2|TRBJ2-1
TGTGCCTCCGAAGGGAGCTCCTACAATGAGCAGTTCTTC
CASEGSSYNEQFF
>few|NA|TRBV5-6|TRBJ2-2
TGTGCCAGCAGCTTGCGCCGGGTGACAGGCACCGGGGAGCTGTTTTTT
CASSLRRVTGTGELFF
>NA|TRBD1|TRBV30|TRBJ1-3
TGTGCCTGGTTGGACAGGGCATCTCGAAACACCATATATTTT
CAWLDRASRNTIYF
>few|NA|TRBV5-4|TRBJ2-7
TGTGCCAGCAGCTTGGCTGGCAGTCAATACGAGCAGTACTTC
CASSLAGSQYEQYF
>NA|NA|TRBV11-3|TRBJ2-5
TGTGCCAGCAGCTTAGGGGGAGCCCAAGAGACCCAGTACTTC
CASSLGGAQETQYF
>NA|TRBD2|TRBV7-7|TRBJ2-1
TGTGCTAGCAGCGAGACTAGCGGGAAGTACAATGAGCAGTTCTTC
CASSETSGKYNEQFF
>NA|NA|TRBV24-1|TRBJ2-2
TGTGCCACCAGTGATTTGGGCAGGCACCCGAACACCGGGGAGCTGTTTTTT
CATSDLGRHPNTGELFF
>once|TRBD1|TRBV12-3/TRBV12-4|TRBJ1-1
TGTGCCAGCACCTCGGACAGGGTCCCTGAAGCTTTCTTT
CASTSDRVPEAFF
>NA|TRBD2|TRBV3-1/TRBV3-2|TRBJ2-6
TGTGCCAGCAGCTTGCGGGGGGGATCTGGGGCCAACGTCCTGACTTTC
CASSLRGGSGANVLTF
>NA|NA|TRBV28|TRBJ2-7
TGTGCCAGCAGTAACTCCGACAGGCCTTCCTACGAGCAGTACTTC
CASSNSDRPSYEQYF
>NA|NA|TRBV5-1|TRBJ2-2
TGCGCCAGCAGCTTGCGAACAGGGAACACCGGGGAGCTGTTTTTT
CASSLRTGNTGELFF
>once|NA|TRBV2|TRBJ1-6
TGTGCCAGCAGTGATAGGCAGGGCTCCTATAATTCACCCCTCCACTTT
CASSDRQGSYNSPLHF
>NA|NA|TRBV10-3|TRBJ2-7
TGTGCCATCGGCCAGGGGTCCTACGAGCAGTACTTC
CAIGQGSYEQYF
>once|TRBD2|TRBV5-8|TRBJ2-3
TGTGCCAGCAGACTAGCGGGCACAGATACGCAGTATTTT
CASRLAGTDTQYF
>NA|TRBD2|TRBV27|TRBJ2-1
TGTGCCAGCACCAATGGGGGGGGAAAGTCTTACAATGAGCAGTTCTTC
CASTNGGGKSYNEQFF
>NA|NA|TRBV28|TRBJ1-5
TGTGCCAGTGAAGGAGGCAGGCATCAGCCCCAGCATTTT
CASEGGRHQPQHF
>once|NA|TRBV5-1|TRBJ1-2
TGCGCCAGCAGCTTGACGGCAGGGAACTATGGCTACACCTTC
CASSLTAGNYGYTF
>NA|NA|TRBV6-2/TRBV6-3|TRBJ2-7
TGTGCCAGCAGCCACCCCAACACCTACGAGCAGTACTTC
CASSHPNTYEQYF
>NA|TRBD2|TRBV4-1|TRBJ2-2
TGCGCCAGCAGCCCCCGGGGGGGGAGCTTAGGCACCGGGGAGCTGTTTTTT
CASSPRGGSLGTGELFF
>NA|TRBD1|TRBV4-2|TRBJ1-1
TGTGCCAGCAGCCGAGTAGACAGGGAGGCTGAAGCTTTCTTT
CASSRVDREAEAFF
>NA|NA|TRBV12-1|TRBJ1-2
TGTGCCAGCAGCTTCCAGGGAAGGGAAAGCTATGGCTACACCTTC
CASSFQGRESYGYTF
>NA|TRBD2|TRBV28|TRBJ2-5
TGTGCCAGCAGTACCAACCGGCGGGGACTAGCGGGAGGATTGGTCGAGACCCAGTACTTC
CASSTNRRGLAGGLVETQYF
>NA|NA|TRBV30|TRBJ1-5
TGTGCCTGGAGTGTACGGGCAGGGAGGAATCAGCCCCAGCATTTT
CAWSVRAGRNQPQHF
>NA|TRBD2|TRBV24-1|TRBJ2-1
TGTGCCACCAGTGTAAGTAGGGGACTAGCGGGAGTAAGCTCCTACAATGAGCAGTTCTTC
CATSVSRGLAGVSSYNEQFF
>NA|TRBD1|TRBV24-1|TRBJ2-1
TGTGCCACCAGTGACCCTCTCGGACAGGGGACATACAATGAGCAGTTCTTC
CATSDPLGQGTYNEQFF
>NA|TRBD2|TRBV5-1|TRBJ2-5
TGCGCCAGCAGCTCTAGCGGGGCACGGGAGACCCAGTACTTC
CASSSSGARETQYF
>NA|NA|TRBV28|TRBJ2-4
TGTGCCAGCAGGGGGCCGGGCGGTCAAAACATTCAGTACTTC
CASRGPGGQNIQYF
>NA|TRBD1|TRBV29-1|TRBJ1-3
TGCAGCGCGCGGACAGGGTCTGGAAACACCATATATTTT
CSARTGSGNTIYF
>NA|NA|TRBV5-1|TRBJ2-2
TGCGCCAGCTCCCGGGAGCGTTCGAACACCGGGGAGCTGTTTTTT
CASSRERSNTGELFF
>once|NA|TRBV7-9|TRBJ1-1
TGTGCCAGCAGCCTACAGGGACGAGGTAACACTGAAGCTTTCTTT
CASSLQGRGNTEAFF
>NA|TRBD1|TRBV2|TRBJ1-2
TGTGCCAGCAGGCAGACAGGGTCCTATGGCTACACCTTC
CASRQTGSYGYTF
>NA|NA|TRBV7-9|TRBJ1-1
TGTGCCAGCAGCCCCTTTGACAGCCCTAACACTGAAGCTTTCTTT
CASSPFDSPNTEAFF
>NA|NA|TRBV28|TRBJ1-1
TGTGCCATCATAGGGGCCTGGTGGACTGAAGCTTTCTTT
CAIIGAWWTEAFF
>NA|NA|TRBV29-1|TRBJ1-2
TGCAGCGTCAACCCCTCGGGGGTAGGATATGGCTACACCTTC
CSVNPSGVGYGYTF